Each of the 24 T cell receptor beta chains below was sequenced from the same sample in a study of spatial heterogeneity in lung cancer. TCRdb redid the calling of the 5' RACE reads with MiXCR, one entry per CDR3 protein. This table holds fewer than 150,000 distinct CDR3 sequences, 10% to 13% found once. The time point was: blood at routine non-recurrence follow-up after resection. The input for sequencing was PBMCs, taken at follow-up. These receptors came from a female donor with early-stage non-small cell lung cancer.

This clonotype was counted at least ten times. The chain recombines TRBV24-1 with TRBJ2-3; 9 bases agree with TRBD2. V shed 4 bases, J shed 2 bases, and the junction held 3 bases outside the gene matches. From germline, CDR1 is KGHDR and CDR2 SFDVKD. The CDR3 runs 15 residues. CDR3 sequence: CATSEAGGNTDTQYF. Written as DNA, the CDR3 is TGTGCCACCAGTGAAGCGGGAGGCAACACAGATACGCAGTATTTT.

V gene TRBV12-3 or TRBV12-4 combines with J gene TRBJ2-3; the D gene is possibly TRBD1 (6 bases). V was cut by 5 bases and J by 2 bases, with 11 bases left in between. The CDR3 totals 14 residues. DNA of the CDR3: TGTGCCAGCAGTCAAGACAGGCACACAGATACGCAGTATTTT. As protein: CASSQDRHTDTQYF.

The chain has TRBV21-1 and TRBJ1-5. TRBV21-1 is listed as a pseudogene. This CDR3 is built from 10 residues. The CDR3 sequence: CASRDQPQHF. The CDR3 DNA reads TGTGCCAGCAGGGATCAGCCCCAGCATTTT.

This clonotype has at least ten counts. V usage is TRBV18 and J usage is TRBJ2-3; 8 nucleotides agree with TRBD1. CDR1 and CDR2 from the germline V gene are KGHSH and LQKENI. Trimming removed 2 bases from V and 3 bases from J; junction bases left unmatched: 1. The CDR3 length is 14 residues. CDR3: CASSPTGGTDTQYF. The CDR3 nucleotides read TGTGCCAGCTCACCAACAGGGGGGACAGATACGCAGTATTTT. The entire variable domain, with the rest obtained from reference TRBV18 and TRBJ2-3, is as follows: NAGVMQNPRHLVRRRGQEARLRCSPMKGHSHVYWYRQLPEEGLKFMVYLQKENIIDESGMPKERFSAEFPKEGPSILRIQQVVRGDSAAYFCASSPTGGTDTQYFGPGTRLTVL.

This clonotype was observed a few times. The CDR3 DNA reads as TGCGCCAGCAGCTTGACCCCCAGACAGGGACGATTGAACACTGAAGCTTTCTTT. This translates into CASSLTPRQGRLNTEAFF. The chain recombines TRBV5-1 with TRBJ1-1; 7 nucleotides match TRBD1. This CDR3 has 18 residues. V lost 1 base to trimming and J lost 0 bases; unmatched junction nucleotides: 12. Germline assignment: CDR1 SGHRS and CDR2 YFSETQ.

This clonotype was counted many times. The V call is TRBV2, the J call TRBJ2-3; 12 nucleotides match TRBD2. The J segment lost 1 base and the V segment lost 2 bases, leaving 7 bases of the junction unmatched. The CDR3 has 18 amino acids. Germline V lookup: CDR1 SNHLY, CDR2 FYNNEI. The CDR3 spells CASSELRTSGKGTDTQYF. CDR3 nucleotide sequence: TGTGCCAGCAGTGAATTAAGGACTAGCGGGAAGGGCACAGATACGCAGTATTTT.

This clonotype was recorded many times. V and J are TRBV12-3 or TRBV12-4 and TRBJ2-7, with TRBD1 matching 8 bases. This CDR3 contains 14 residues. Unmatched junction bases numbered 7, after V lost 6 bases and J lost 3 bases. CDR3 region: CASSRTGNVYEQYF. The CDR3 DNA reads as TGTGCCAGCAGCCGGACAGGGAACGTCTACGAGCAGTACTTC.

This clonotype was recorded a few times. V and J are TRBV7-2 and TRBJ2-5; 12 positions match TRBD2. The V gene's germline CDR1 is SGHTA and CDR2 FQGNSA. Trimming at V came to 3 bases and at J to 1 base, leaving 3 bases not matched to a gene. The CDR3 is 16 amino acids. The DNA of the CDR3 is TGTGCCAGCAGCTTGGGACTAGCGGGTCGCCAAGAGACCCAGTACTTC. Translation: CASSLGLAGRQETQYF.

A few counts support this clonotype. CDR3 sequence reads: CASSLMGQGAHEQYF. The CDR3, as DNA: TGTGCCAGCAGCTTAATGGGACAGGGGGCCCACGAGCAGTACTTC. The chain employs TRBV7-9 and TRBJ2-7; TRBD1 agrees at 12 bases. The CDR3 spans 15 residues. The J segment lost 5 bases and the V segment lost 2 bases, leaving 4 bases of the junction unmatched. Per germline, CDR1 SEHNR and CDR2 FQNEAQ (reference sequence).

This clonotype turned up a few times. This chain joins TRBV6-5 and TRBJ1-1; D possibly corresponds to TRBD1 (6 bases). The V end lost 0 bases, the J end lost 4 bases, and 12 bases lay between the germline ends. Germline lookup yields CDR1 MNHEY and CDR2 SVGAGI. The length of the CDR3 is 15 residues. The CDR3 loop reads CASSYSSGASTEAFF. The CDR3 nucleotides are TGTGCCAGCAGTTACTCATCAGGGGCGTCCACTGAAGCTTTCTTT.

This rearrangement joins TRBV12-3 or TRBV12-4 to TRBJ2-4; 14 nucleotides align to TRBD2. There are 16 residues in the CDR3. V lost 6 bases, J lost 3 bases, and 4 bases stayed unmatched. The CDR3 nucleotides read TGTGCCAGCAGCCCGGGACTAGCGGGAGTCAAAAACATTCAGTACTTC. Translation gives CASSPGLAGVKNIQYF.

The V gene is TRBV27, the J gene TRBJ2-1; D may be TRBD1 (6 bases). CDR1 is MNHEY, CDR2 SMNVEV, per germline (reference sequence). V was clipped by 6 bases and J by 9 bases, with 24 bases between them. The CDR3 sequence is 16 residues long. CDR3 amino acids: CASRNRVWGPASEQFF. The CDR3 nucleotides are TGTGCCAGCAGAAACAGGGTATGGGGTCCAGCGAGTGAGCAGTTCTTC.

This clonotype was seen at least ten times. This chain connects TRBV20-1 to TRBJ1-1, with a possible D match to TRBD1 (5 bases). CDR1 DFQATT and CDR2 SNEGSKA come from the germline V gene (reference sequence). This CDR3 is 14 amino acids long. V was clipped by 3 bases and J by 0 bases, with 11 bases between them. This CDR3 is CSARATGVNTEAFF. CDR3 DNA: TGCAGTGCTAGGGCCACAGGCGTGAACACTGAAGCTTTCTTT.

This chain connects TRBV28 to TRBJ2-3; TRBD2 agrees at 7 bases. The CDR3 has 15 amino acids. Trimming took 4 bases from V and 2 from J; bases not matched to a gene: 6. CDR1 and CDR2 (germline): MDHEN, SYDVKM. The CDR3 DNA follows: TGTGCCAGCAGTTCTCTAGCGGAAAACACAGATACGCAGTATTTT. As protein: CASSSLAENTDTQYF.

This clonotype was counted between two and nine times. The V call is TRBV5-4, the J call TRBJ2-2, with a tentative D call TRBD2 (5 bases). The CDR3 is made up of 13 amino acids. V shed 5 bases and J shed 7 bases, with 12 bases lying between them. Germline V gives CDR1 SGHNT, CDR2 YYREEE (reference sequence). The CDR3 coding sequence is TGTGCCAGCAGGAGGGAAGAACTCGGGGAGCTGTTTTTT. It encodes CASRREELGELFF.

This clonotype was found a few times. One junction end disagrees with the germline gene, perhaps due to a read error. This chain links TRBV19 with TRBJ2-2; 13 bases fit TRBD2. The CDR3 extends over 17 amino acids. Germline V gene lookup returns CDR1 LNHDA and CDR2 SQIVND (reference sequence). The CDR3 is CASSTLLAGGPPGEPFF. Written as DNA, the CDR3 is TGTGCCAGTAGTACCCTACTAGCGGGAGGGCCTCCCGGGGAGCCGTTTTTT.

This clonotype was counted a few times. The chain has TRBV7-2 and TRBJ2-2, with D unclear. The CDR3 contains 15 residues. The V end was cut by 2 bases, the J end by 1 base, with 8 bases between. Per the germline V gene, CDR1 is SGHTA and CDR2 is FQGNSA. Here the CDR3 DNA reads TGTGCCAGCAGCTTAAAGCTCGGGAACACCGGGGAGCTGTTTTTT. Translated: CASSLKLGNTGELFF.

This clonotype was seen many times. The chain joins TRBV18 to TRBJ2-1, with D possibly being TRBD2 (5 bases). The germline gives CDR1 KGHSH, CDR2 LQKENI. CDR3 length: 15 residues. Trimming shortened V by 2 bases and J by 0 bases, and 8 bases separated the two germline ends. CDR3 residues: CASSPLGSSYNEQFF. CDR3 bases: TGTGCCAGCTCACCATTGGGGAGCTCCTACAATGAGCAGTTCTTC.

The chain joins TRBV5-1 to TRBJ1-4; 9 bases are a match to TRBD1. This CDR3 comprises 14 residues. Trimming took 0 bases from V and 8 from J; bases not matched to a gene: 2. CDR1 and CDR2 (germline): SGHRS, YFSETQ. The CDR3 DNA sequence: TGCGCCAGCAGCTTGGTCACAGGGGGCGAAAAACTGTTTTTT. Residues: CASSLVTGGEKLFF.

V and J are TRBV29-1 and TRBJ2-2; 9 bases are a match to TRBD1. Unmatched junction bases numbered 12, after V lost 6 bases and J lost 4 bases. This CDR3 spans 16 amino acids. Germline CDR1 SQVTM, CDR2 ANQGSEA. CDR3 residues: CSVTPTGGFGTGELFF. CDR3 bases: TGCAGCGTGACCCCCACAGGGGGCTTCGGCACCGGGGAGCTGTTTTTT.

The rearrangement links TRBV6-2 or TRBV6-3 to TRBJ1-1, with D perhaps matching TRBD1 (5 bases). Germline V gives CDR1 MNHEY, CDR2 SVGEGT. This CDR3 region has 18 residues. V shed 0 bases and J shed 6 bases, with 23 bases lying between them. The CDR3 DNA follows: TGTGCCAGCAGTTACTCCGGGGACGGACGTACCCCCGGCGCTGAAGCTTTCTTT. Translation: CASSYSGDGRTPGAEAFF.

The gene calls are TRBV12-3 or TRBV12-4 and TRBJ1-4; TRBD1 matches at 10 bases. V lost 6 bases, J lost 10 bases, and 8 bases stayed unmatched. The CDR3 totals 14 residues. In nucleotides, the CDR3 is TGTGCCAGCAGCCCCGGGACAGGGGAAGGAAAACTGTTTTTT. As protein: CASSPGTGEGKLFF.

The gene calls are TRBV21-1 and TRBJ2-1. TRBV21-1 is described as a pseudogene. The CDR3 is 12 residues long. This CDR3 is CASSKVAREQFF. CDR3 nucleotides: TGTGCCAGCAGCAAAGTCGCACGTGAGCAGTTCTTC.

This chain connects TRBV5-1 to TRBJ1-1; D is uncertain. Trimming took off 2 bases at V and 3 bases at J, with 8 bases between the two ends. Germline V gene lookup returns CDR1 SGHRS and CDR2 YFSETQ. This CDR3 contains 13 residues. CDR3 nucleotides: TGCGCCAGCAGCTTCTTCAGTGACACTGAAGCTTTCTTT. Amino acid sequence: CASSFFSDTEAFF.